These 10 T cell receptor beta chains came from one sample sequenced in a study of blood T cell repertoires in COVID-19. Clones were sequenced by immunoSEQ multiplex PCR, and TCRdb holds only the in-frame ones, with some missing. The repertoire consists of just under 350,000 clones, with around nine tenths occurring once and the leading ten covering around 6.6%. Specimen: peripheral blood. These receptors all stem from a woman in her seventies with COVID-19, enrolled during active disease.

The chain combines TRBV9 with TRBJ2-5, with 8 bases aligning to TRBD2. The ends lost 0 bases at V and 1 base at J; junction bases unmatched: 2. Germline V lookup: CDR1 SGDLS, CDR2 YYNGEE. CDR3 length: 15 amino acids. This chain's CDR3 is CASSVEAGGQETQYF. The CDR3 DNA reads TGTGCCAGCAGCGTAGAGGCGGGAGGCCAAGAGACCCAGTACTTC.

The genes are TRBV2 and TRBJ1-2; 9 nucleotides match TRBD1. There are 14 residues in the CDR3. J lost 2 bases, V lost 6 bases, and 4 bases had no gene match. Germline V gives CDR1 SNHLY, CDR2 FYNNEI. The CDR3 here is CASSWDRANYGYTF. The CDR3 DNA reads TGTGCCAGCAGCTGGGACAGGGCGAACTATGGCTACACCTTC.

The chain uses TRBV4-1 and TRBJ1-2; D uncertain. The CDR3 is 15 amino acids. The V gene lost 4 bases and the J gene lost 0 bases, with 12 bases spanning the gap. The germline V gene encodes CDR1 MGHRA and CDR2 YSYEKL. This chain's CDR3 is CASSRGLAPNYGYTF. Written as DNA, the CDR3 is TGCGCCAGCAGCCGCGGGCTCGCGCCTAACTATGGCTACACCTTC.

This sequence joins TRBV5-1 and TRBJ1-2; 9 bases line up with TRBD1. V dropped 4 bases and J dropped 2; count of bases not matched to a gene: 6. The length of the CDR3 is 15 residues. CDR1 and CDR2 (germline): SGHRS, YFSETQ. CDR3 in amino acids: CASSPRGQGNYGYTF. The CDR3 bases are TGCGCCAGCAGCCCCCGGGGACAGGGAAACTATGGCTACACCTTC.

The gene calls are TRBV4-2 and TRBJ1-1; maybe TRBD1 (5 bases). V dropped 1 base and J dropped 11 bases, with 17 bases sitting between them. This CDR3 has 14 amino acids. In germline, CDR1 is LGHNA, CDR2 YNFKEQ. The CDR3 protein is CASSQAGIYFDAFF. The CDR3 coding sequence is TGTGCCAGCAGCCAAGCAGGGATCTACTTTGACGCTTTCTTT.

DNA for the CDR3: TGTGCCAGCTCTCTAGGACTAGCGGGGGGGCACAATGAGCAGTTCTTC. Its protein product is CASSLGLAGGHNEQFF. The chain recombines TRBV18 with TRBJ2-1; TRBD2 agrees at 15 bases. Per germline, CDR1 KGHSH and CDR2 LQKENI. Trimming removed 6 bases from V and 5 bases from J; junction bases left unmatched: 5. The CDR3 has 16 amino acids.

J is TRBJ1-6 and V is TRBV6-5; 7 bases line up with TRBD1. V trimming: 2 bases; J trimming: 9 bases; junction bases outside the gene matches: 7. Per the germline V gene, CDR1 is MNHEY and CDR2 is SVGAGI. This CDR3 is 15 amino acids long. The CDR3 DNA reads TGTGCCAGCAGTTACGAGGACAGGCGAGGTTCACCCCTCCACTTT. Translation gives CASSYEDRRGSPLHF.

The V and J genes are TRBV29-1 and TRBJ2-5; a possible D gene is TRBD1 (6 bases). The CDR3 covers 15 residues. Germline V CDR1 and CDR2: SQVTM, ANQGSEA. V was cut by 7 bases and J by 2 bases, with 20 bases left in between. The CDR3, as DNA: TGCAGCGCCCTTGGCCCGACAGGTAGACAAGAGACCCAGTACTTC. This sequence encodes CSALGPTGRQETQYF.

The rearrangement uses TRBV27 and TRBJ1-5, with a tentative D call TRBD1 (5 bases). Germline V CDR1 and CDR2: MNHEY, SMNVEV (reference sequence). CDR3 length: 14 amino acids. Between the trimmed V and J ends, which lost 2 bases and 6 bases, there was a span of 11 bases. The CDR3: CASSLQGGAQPQHF. CDR3 in DNA: TGTGCCAGCAGTTTACAGGGAGGCGCTCAGCCCCAGCATTTT.

This clone was observed a single time. The CDR3 loop is CASSLDGRRASEGYTF. CDR3 sequence (DNA): TGCGCCAGCAGCTTGGACGGGAGGAGGGCCTCTGAAGGCTACACCTTC. V usage is TRBV5-1 and J usage is TRBJ1-2; D unclear. V was clipped by 0 bases and J by 8 bases, with 20 bases between them. Germline CDR1 SGHRS, CDR2 YFSETQ. The CDR3 covers 16 residues.